What follows are 20 T cell receptor beta chains derived from one specimen sequenced in a study of blood T cell repertoires in COVID-19. The protocol was immunoSEQ multiplex PCR, while the TCRdb copy is restricted to in-frame clones and leaves out a portion. The sample has 150,000 to 200,000 clones, roughly 85% seen once. Sequenced: peripheral blood. These receptors all stem from a man aged 55-75 years with acute or convalescent COVID-19.

The chain links TRBV12-5 to TRBJ2-7; D is undetermined. Trimming shortened V by 6 bases and J by 4 bases, and 10 bases separated the two germline ends. The CDR3 loop spans 12 amino acids. Germline V CDR1 and CDR2: LGHNT, FRNRAP. The CDR3 nucleotides are TGTGCTAGTGGACCTATCTGTTACGAGCAGTACTTC. Translation gives CASGPICYEQYF.

The CDR3 region has the DNA TGTGCCAGCTCACCCAGGGGGCGGGATTCACCCCTCCACTTT. Its protein is CASSPRGRDSPLHF. This sequence joins TRBV18 and TRBJ1-6; 8 bases line up with TRBD1. The CDR3 is made up of 14 amino acids. V dropped 3 bases and J dropped 8; count of bases not matched to a gene: 3. Germline values: CDR1 KGHSH, CDR2 LQKENI.

The chain recombines TRBV5-1 with TRBJ1-2; 7 nucleotides match TRBD1. With 0 bases clipped from V and 4 bases from J, the junction kept 6 bases outside the gene matches. The CDR3 length is 15 residues. Germline V gene sequence: CDR1 SGHRS, CDR2 YFSETQ. CDR3 in amino acids: CASSLAGDSIYGYTF. The DNA for the CDR3 is TGCGCCAGCAGCTTGGCCGGGGACAGTATCTATGGCTACACCTTC.

The chain uses TRBV6-1 and TRBJ2-7, with D possibly being TRBD2 (6 bases). V was trimmed by 1 base and J by 3 bases, leaving 13 bases between them. The CDR3 length is 15 residues. Germline CDR1 MNHNS, CDR2 SASEGT. The CDR3 spells CASSEGGPGSYEQYF. CDR3 DNA sequence: TGTGCCAGCAGTGAAGGGGGCCCCGGGAGCTACGAGCAGTACTTC.

Notes on this clone: A much larger clone lies one base from this, so it may be a read error. V gene TRBV6-5 combines with J gene TRBJ2-1, with TRBD1 identical over 7 bases. From germline, CDR1 is MNHEY and CDR2 SVGAGI. CDR3 length equals 13 residues. V dropped 5 bases and J dropped 3; count of bases not matched to a gene: 1. CDR3 DNA sequence: TGTGCCAGCAGTCGGGACAGCTACAATGAGCAGTTCTTC. Amino acids: CASSRDSYNEQFF.

J is TRBJ1-1 and V is TRBV29-1, with D unclear. Germline CDR1 and CDR2: SQVTM and ANQGSEA. The V end lost 4 bases, the J end lost 3 bases, and 12 bases lay between the germline ends. The CDR3 totals 13 residues. The CDR3 is CSVVLVRDTEAFF. CDR3 in DNA: TGCAGCGTTGTGCTGGTTCGGGACACTGAAGCTTTCTTT.

The chain joins TRBV30 to TRBJ1-6, with D unclear. CDR3 length: 11 residues. The germline V and J ends were trimmed by 2 bases and 9 bases, with 5 bases remaining between them. Germline lookup yields CDR1 GTSNPN and CDR2 SVGIG (reference sequence). The DNA of the CDR3 is TGTGCCTGGAGTACCAGTTCACCCCTCCACTTT. Residues: CAWSTSSPLHF.

A note on this clone: A read error may produce the germline difference seen at one junction end. The V and J genes are TRBV5-6 and TRBJ2-1; D might be TRBD2 (5 bases). Germline V CDR1 and CDR2: SGHDT, YYEEEE. There are 13 residues in the CDR3. The CDR3 DNA sequence: TGTGCCAGCATCTTGAGAGGGCGGAGAGAGCAGTTCTTC. It is translated as CASILRGRREQFF. Drawing the rest from reference TRBV5-6 and TRBJ2-1, the complete variable domain is DAGVTQSPTHLIKTRGQQVTLRCSPKSGHDTVSWYQQALGQGPQFIFQYYEEEERQRGNFPDRFSGHQFPNYSSELNVNALLLGDSALYLCASILRGRREQFFGPGTRLTVL.

The rearrangement joins TRBV2 to TRBJ2-7; 10 bases map to TRBD1. V trimming: 5 bases; J trimming: 2 bases; junction bases outside the gene matches: 3. The CDR3 runs 14 residues. Germline V gene lookup returns CDR1 SNHLY and CDR2 FYNNEI. The DNA of the CDR3 is TGTGCCAGCAGTCGACAGGGGGCACCCTACGAGCAGTACTTC. Protein product: CASSRQGAPYEQYF. Full variable domain (remainder filled in from reference TRBV2 and TRBJ2-7): EPEVTQTPSHQVTQMGQEVILRCVPISNHLYFYWYRQILGQKVEFLVSFYNNEISEKSEIFDDQFSVERPDGSNFTLKIRSTKLEDSAMYFCASSRQGAPYEQYFGPGTRLTVT.

The chain uses TRBV5-4 and TRBJ1-2; TRBD1 matches 7 bases. The CDR3 consists of 14 residues. From germline, CDR1 is SGHNT and CDR2 YYREEE (reference sequence). V was pared by 2 bases and J by 6 bases, with 7 bases of the junction left unmatched. The CDR3 DNA reads TGTGCCAGCAGCTTACAACTACAGGGGCATGGCTACACCTTC. This codes for CASSLQLQGHGYTF.

The J gene is TRBJ2-3, the V gene TRBV5-4; 14 bases align to TRBD2. The germline V gene has CDR1 SGHNT and CDR2 YYREEE (reference sequence). V was clipped by 9 bases and J by 2 bases; unmatched bases: 8. The CDR3 totals 16 residues. The CDR3 sequence is CATTGLAGVPTDTQYF. In DNA form, the CDR3 reads TGTGCCACCACGGGACTAGCGGGAGTTCCCACAGATACGCAGTATTTT.

The V gene is TRBV29-1, the J gene TRBJ1-5, with D maybe TRBD1 (5 bases). Germline CDR1 reads SQVTM; CDR2 reads ANQGSEA. V was pared by 5 bases and J by 2 bases, with 10 bases between. The CDR3 covers 13 residues. DNA for the CDR3: TGCAGCGTTTCGGGGGGTGGCAATCAGCCCCAGCATTTT. The encoded protein is CSVSGGGNQPQHF.

This chain joins TRBV27 and TRBJ2-3; D possibly corresponds to TRBD2 (5 bases). CDR1 is MNHEY, CDR2 SMNVEV, per germline (reference sequence). Deletions cut 0 bases from V and 6 bases from J, with 13 bases between. This CDR3 comprises 15 residues. The chain's CDR3 is CASSLSDSHPDTQYF. The CDR3 DNA is TGTGCCAGCAGTTTATCGGACTCCCACCCGGATACGCAGTATTTT.

The J gene is TRBJ1-5, the V gene TRBV30, with 8 bases that match TRBD1. CDR1 and CDR2 from the germline V gene are GTSNPN and SVGIG (reference sequence). This CDR3 contains 15 residues. The ends lost 2 bases at V and 4 bases at J; junction bases unmatched: 7. CDR3 in DNA: TGTGCCTGGAGTTTGGGACAGGCCCCAAATCAGCCCCAGCATTTT. This translates into CAWSLGQAPNQPQHF.

The CDR3 sequence is CASSHGTPGYEQYF. DNA for the CDR3: TGTGCCAGCAGCCACGGGACTCCCGGTTACGAGCAGTACTTC. This rearrangement joins TRBV3-1 (or the pseudogene TRBV3-2) to TRBJ2-7, with D perhaps matching TRBD2 (6 bases). The V gene's germline CDR1 is LGHDT and CDR2 YNNKEL (reference sequence). The CDR3 sequence is 14 residues long. Trimming took off 3 bases at V and 4 bases at J, with 13 bases between the two ends.

CDR3 bases: TGTGCCAGCAGCTTAACGGGCCGAACTGAAGCTTTCTTT. Translating gives CASSLTGRTEAFF. The rearrangement joins TRBV7-3 to TRBJ1-1; D gene uncertain. Germline V CDR1 and CDR2: SGHTA, FQGTGA. The length of the CDR3 is 13 residues. V was clipped by 0 bases and J by 5 bases, with 7 bases between them.

V gene TRBV7-3 combines with J gene TRBJ2-2; TRBD1 agrees at 9 bases. Germline-derived CDR1 and CDR2 are SGHTA and FQGTGA. This CDR3 is built from 17 residues. V trimming: 2 bases; J trimming: 3 bases; junction bases outside the gene matches: 7. The chain's CDR3 is CASSLYRQGVYTGELFF. Written as DNA, the CDR3 is TGTGCCAGCAGCTTATACAGACAGGGGGTATACACCGGGGAGCTGTTTTTT. The complete variable domain, with remaining parts taken from reference TRBV7-3 and TRBJ2-2, reads GAGVSQTPSNKVTEKGKYVELRCDPISGHTALYWYRQSLGQGPEFLIYFQGTGAADDSGLPNDRFFAVRPEGSVSTLKIQRTERGDSAVYLCASSLYRQGVYTGELFFGEGSRLTVL.

This sequence joins TRBV7-8 and TRBJ2-5; D is perhaps TRBD2 (6 bases). Germline CDR1 reads SGHVS; CDR2 reads FQNEAQ. The CDR3 totals 14 residues. The V gene lost 4 bases and the J gene lost 1 base, with 10 bases spanning the gap. Written as DNA, the CDR3 is TGTGCCAGCAGCTATGGCGGGACCCAAGAGACCCAGTACTTC. Protein sequence: CASSYGGTQETQYF.

The chain employs TRBV7-3 and TRBJ2-7; 12 nucleotides line up with TRBD2. After removal of 4 bases from V and 6 bases from J, the junction contained 7 bases not matched to a gene. The CDR3 sequence is 15 residues long. Germline V CDR1 and CDR2: SGHTA, FQGTGA. The CDR3 loop reads CASSYGLAGRGEQYF. DNA of the CDR3: TGTGCCAGCAGCTACGGACTAGCGGGAAGGGGCGAGCAGTACTTC.

This clone was seen a few times. The chain combines TRBV28 with TRBJ1-2; TRBD1 is a possible D gene (5 bases). The V gene lost 6 bases and the J gene lost 8 bases, with 19 bases spanning the gap. The CDR3 spans 14 residues. Germline lookup yields CDR1 MDHEN and CDR2 SYDVKM. The CDR3 nucleotides are TGTGCCAGCAGCCCCCCTCGTCCAGGGCAAGGCTACACCTTC. It codes for CASSPPRPGQGYTF.